These 19 T cell receptor beta chains share one sample of origin, sequenced in a study of T cell responses to AZD1222 COVID-19 vaccine. TCRdb's copy holds only in-frame clones and misses some; the assay was immunoSEQ multiplex PCR. In the table there are roughly 150,000 clones, around 90% of which are singletons. This sample comprised peripheral blood, obtained on day 0 of AZD1222 vaccination. The receptors were sampled from an adult in good health.

The J gene is TRBJ1-6, the V gene TRBV10-3; 9 nucleotides agree with TRBD1. Trimming at V came to 6 bases and at J to 2 bases, leaving 8 bases not matched to a gene. CDR1 is ENHRY, CDR2 SYGVKD, per germline. This CDR3 has 17 residues. The CDR3 DNA follows: TGTGCCATCAGGGAGGGACAGGGTGACGCCTATAATTCACCCCTCCACTTT. This sequence encodes CAIREGQGDAYNSPLHF.

The chain joins TRBV27 to TRBJ1-5, with D perhaps matching TRBD1 (6 bases). The CDR3 runs 15 residues. The ends were cut back, 2 bases at V and 2 bases at J, with 10 bases in the middle. Germline V CDR1 and CDR2: MNHEY, SMNVEV (reference sequence). The CDR3 protein is CASSLSPGGNQPQHF. Here the CDR3 DNA reads TGTGCCAGCAGTTTAAGCCCAGGGGGCAATCAGCCCCAGCATTTT.

The chain employs TRBV4-3 and TRBJ1-1, with a possible D match to TRBD1 (5 bases). Germline V gene data show CDR1 as LGHNA and CDR2 as YSLEER. Trimming pared 0 bases from V and 4 bases from J, leaving 12 bases between. The CDR3 contains 15 residues. In nucleotides, the CDR3 is TGCGCCAGCAGCCAAGATACCCAGGGAGGCACTGAAGCTTTCTTT. This sequence encodes CASSQDTQGGTEAFF.

The chain recombines TRBV6-2 or TRBV6-3 with TRBJ2-1, with 13 bases fitting TRBD2. This CDR3 is 19 amino acids long. After removal of 6 bases from V and 0 bases from J, the junction contained 11 bases not matched to a gene. In germline, CDR1 is MNHEY, CDR2 SVGEGT. CDR3 protein: CASSFPGTSGTSSYNEQFF. DNA of the CDR3: TGTGCCAGCAGCTTCCCGGGGACTAGCGGGACGAGCTCCTACAATGAGCAGTTCTTC.

This sequence joins TRBV5-6 and TRBJ1-5, with TRBD1 matching 10 bases. With V trimmed by 1 base and J by 5 bases, 6 bases remained unmatched. The germline V gene has CDR1 SGHDT and CDR2 YYEEEE. The CDR3 length is 16 residues. In DNA, the CDR3 is TGTGCCAGCAGCTTGATGTTGGACAGGGGGGATCAGCCCCAGCATTTT. Translation: CASSLMLDRGDQPQHF.

V usage is TRBV7-2 and J usage is TRBJ2-2, with unresolved D. V lost 5 bases and J lost 6, with 13 bases in between. Looked up from germline, CDR1 is SGHTA and CDR2 is FQGNSA. The CDR3 is made up of 14 amino acids. CDR3 bases: TGTGCCAGCAGCATAATTAGGGATGCCGGGGAGCTGTTTTTT. Protein sequence: CASSIIRDAGELFF.

A few counts support this clone. The chain uses TRBV28 and TRBJ1-1; D is possibly TRBD1 (5 bases). Germline CDR1 reads MDHEN; CDR2 reads SYDVKM. This CDR3 has 13 amino acids. The ends were cut back, 6 bases at V and 10 bases at J, with 18 bases in the middle. CDR3 amino acids: CASSATGARAAFF. The CDR3, as DNA: TGTGCCAGCAGCGCCACAGGAGCACGGGCAGCTTTCTTT.

CDR3: CASSQDPGQFNEQFF. The CDR3 DNA reads TGTGCCAGCAGCCAAGATCCGGGACAGTTTAATGAGCAGTTCTTC. The chain is built from TRBV14 and TRBJ2-1; the match to TRBD1 covers 7 bases. Germline loops: CDR1 SGHDN, CDR2 FVKESK. The junction had 6 bases not matched to a gene; V was cut back by 0 bases and J by 7 bases. This CDR3 has 15 amino acids.

The chain uses TRBV9 and TRBJ1-5; D gene uncertain. The length of the CDR3 is 15 residues. Germline V gives CDR1 SGDLS, CDR2 YYNGEE. The V gene lost 4 bases and the J gene lost 0 bases, with 11 bases spanning the gap. The CDR3: CASSSGPFSNQPQHF. The CDR3 region has the DNA TGTGCCAGCAGCTCAGGCCCCTTTAGCAATCAGCCCCAGCATTTT.

This clone was counted a few times. The J gene is TRBJ1-1, the V gene TRBV29-1; D is undetermined. V was clipped by 4 bases and J by 1 base, with 7 bases between them. The CDR3 runs 12 residues. The germline V gene has CDR1 SQVTM and CDR2 ANQGSEA. The CDR3 spells CSVAKGNTEAFF. As DNA, the CDR3 is TGCAGCGTTGCAAAGGGGAACACTGAAGCTTTCTTT.

V is TRBV6-2 or TRBV6-3 and J is TRBJ1-1; D is unresolved. CDR3 length: 14 residues. V was cut by 2 bases and J by 3 bases, with 10 bases left in between. The V gene's germline CDR1 is MNHEY and CDR2 SVGEGT. CDR3 loop: CASSYVGRDTEAFF. The DNA of the CDR3 is TGTGCCAGCAGTTACGTCGGAAGAGACACTGAAGCTTTCTTT.

This chain uses TRBV7-9 with TRBJ1-4; 7 positions agree with TRBD1. The CDR3 has 15 amino acids. V was pared by 5 bases and J by 8 bases, with 11 bases of the junction left unmatched. Germline values: CDR1 SEHNR, CDR2 FQNEAQ (reference sequence). The CDR3: CASSPPQGKTEKLFF. The CDR3 DNA follows: TGTGCCAGCAGCCCACCACAGGGGAAAACGGAAAAACTGTTTTTT. Full variable domain (rest looked up from reference TRBV7-9 and TRBJ1-4): DTGVSQNPRHKITKRGQNVTFRCDPISEHNRLYWYRQTLGQGPEFLTYFQNEAQLEKSRLLSDRFSAERPKGSFSTLEIQRTEQGDSAMYLCASSPPQGKTEKLFFGSGTQLSVL.

The V gene is TRBV6-2 or TRBV6-3, the J gene TRBJ2-7; D might be TRBD2 (5 bases). V gave up 3 bases and J gave up 5 bases, with 17 bases separating them. The CDR3 has 15 amino acids. Germline assignment: CDR1 MNHEY and CDR2 SVGEGT. The CDR3 loop is CASSYEASRTHEQYF. The DNA for the CDR3 is TGTGCCAGCAGTTATGAAGCTAGCCGGACCCACGAGCAGTACTTC.

The rearrangement links TRBV28 to TRBJ2-1; the D is unclear. V was trimmed by 5 bases and J by 7 bases, leaving 3 bases between them. The CDR3 length is 10 residues. Germline loops: CDR1 MDHEN, CDR2 SYDVKM. The CDR3 is CASSLNEQFF. The DNA of the CDR3 is TGTGCCAGCAGTCTTAATGAGCAGTTCTTC. The full variable domain, its missing parts supplied by reference TRBV28 and TRBJ2-1, is DVKVTQSSRYLVKRTGEKVFLECVQDMDHENMFWYRQDPGLGLRLIYFSYDVKMKEKGDIPEGYSVSREKKERFSLILESASTNQTSMYLCASSLNEQFFGPGTRLTVL.

V usage is TRBV3-1 (or the pseudogene TRBV3-2) and J usage is TRBJ2-7, with 7 bases fitting TRBD1. Germline V lookup: CDR1 LGHDT, CDR2 YNNKEL (reference sequence). J gave up 6 bases and V 1 base, and 3 bases lay outside the gene matches. The CDR3 sequence is 13 residues long. The DNA for the CDR3 is TGTGCCAGCAGCCAAGTTTCAGGGGGCGAGCAGTACTTC. Translating gives CASSQVSGGEQYF.

The chain recombines TRBV10-1 with TRBJ2-1; a weak D match, TRBD1 (6 bases). The CDR3 is made up of 15 amino acids. Trimming removed 7 bases at V and 6 bases at J, with 19 bases between. Looked up from germline, CDR1 is WNHNN and CDR2 is SYGVQD (reference sequence). The DNA for the CDR3 is TGCGCCAGCACCCCCAGGGGAGCGCTGCTCAATGAGCAGTTCTTC. Translated, it gives CASTPRGALLNEQFF.

The chain uses TRBV12-3 or TRBV12-4 and TRBJ1-1; a possible D gene is TRBD1 (5 bases). The length of the CDR3 is 13 residues. V lost 10 bases and J 0 bases, leaving 12 bases between the germline ends. CDR3 sequence: CAILSRVNTEAFF. CDR3 in DNA: TGTGCCATCCTTTCCAGGGTGAACACTGAAGCTTTCTTT.

The rearrangement links TRBV6-2 or TRBV6-3 to TRBJ2-2; no clear D gene. The CDR3 runs to 15 residues. The germline V and J ends were trimmed by 6 bases and 3 bases, with 14 bases remaining between them. The germline V gene has CDR1 MNHEY and CDR2 SVGEGT. The chain's CDR3 is CASSEDADYTGELFF. CDR3 bases: TGTGCCAGCAGCGAAGACGCCGACTACACCGGGGAGCTGTTTTTT.

The rearrangement links TRBV6-6 to TRBJ2-1, with no clear D. CDR1 MNHNY and CDR2 SVGAGI come from the germline V gene (reference sequence). Between the trimmed V and J ends, which lost 0 bases and 10 bases, there was a span of 7 bases. This CDR3 contains 12 residues. CDR3 nucleotides: TGTGCCAGCAGTTACTCGACTTCCGAGCAGTTCTTC. It yields the protein CASSYSTSEQFF.